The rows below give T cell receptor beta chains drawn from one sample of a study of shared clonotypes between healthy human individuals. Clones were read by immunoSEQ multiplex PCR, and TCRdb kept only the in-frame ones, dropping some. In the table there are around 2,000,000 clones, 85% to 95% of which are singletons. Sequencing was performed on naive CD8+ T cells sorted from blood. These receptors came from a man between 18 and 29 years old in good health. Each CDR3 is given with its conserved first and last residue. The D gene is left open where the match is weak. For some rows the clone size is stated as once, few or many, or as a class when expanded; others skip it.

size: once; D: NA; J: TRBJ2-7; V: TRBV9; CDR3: CASRGDGEQYF; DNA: TGTGCCAGCAGGGGGGACGGCGAGCAGTACTTC
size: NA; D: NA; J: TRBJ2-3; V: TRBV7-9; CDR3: CASSLAYSDTQYF; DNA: TGTGCCAGCAGCTTAGCGTACAGTGATACGCAGTATTTT
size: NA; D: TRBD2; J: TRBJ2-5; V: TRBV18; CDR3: CASSPETSNQYF; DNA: TGTGCCAGCTCACCAGAGACTAGCAACCAGTACTTC
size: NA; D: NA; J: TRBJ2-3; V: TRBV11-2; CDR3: CASSLLVTRKGDDTQYF; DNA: TGTGCCAGCAGCTTATTGGTAACTAGGAAGGGGGACGATACGCAGTATTTT
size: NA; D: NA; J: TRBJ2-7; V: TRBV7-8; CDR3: CASSYRLVHEQYF; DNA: TGTGCCAGCAGCTATCGACTAGTCCACGAGCAGTACTTC
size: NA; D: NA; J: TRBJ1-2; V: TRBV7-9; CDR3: CASSSAPGNRDGYTF; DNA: TGTGCCAGCAGCTCTGCCCCGGGGAATAGGGATGGCTACACCTTC
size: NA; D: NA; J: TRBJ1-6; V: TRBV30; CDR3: CAWGGMDNSPLHF; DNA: TGTGCCTGGGGAGGGATGGATAATTCACCCCTCCACTTT
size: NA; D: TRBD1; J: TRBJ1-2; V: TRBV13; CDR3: CASSFGQGNYGYTF; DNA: TGTGCCAGCAGCTTCGGACAGGGTAACTATGGCTACACCTTC
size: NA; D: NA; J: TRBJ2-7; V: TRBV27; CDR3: CATQVDGTAPYEQYF; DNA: TGTGCCACCCAGGTTGACGGGACCGCACCCTACGAGCAGTACTTC
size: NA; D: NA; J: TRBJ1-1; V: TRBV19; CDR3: CASSPLAGYGTTEAFF; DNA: TGTGCCAGTAGTCCCCTGGCGGGGTACGGGACTACTGAAGCTTTCTTT
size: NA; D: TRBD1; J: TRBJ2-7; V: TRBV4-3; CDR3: CASSQVQGAYEQYF; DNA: TGCGCCAGCAGCCAGGTACAGGGGGCCTACGAGCAGTACTTC
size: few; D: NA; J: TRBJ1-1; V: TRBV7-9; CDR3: CASMEMGTEAFF; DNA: TGTGCCAGCATGGAGATGGGAACTGAAGCTTTCTTT
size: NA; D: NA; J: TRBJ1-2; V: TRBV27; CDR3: CASSSGQGWTGYTF; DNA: TGTGCCAGCAGTTCCGGCCAGGGTTGGACTGGCTACACCTTC
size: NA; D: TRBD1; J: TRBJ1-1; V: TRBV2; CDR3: CASSPRTGGIGTEAFF; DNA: TGTGCCAGCAGCCCTAGGACAGGGGGCATAGGCACTGAAGCTTTCTTT
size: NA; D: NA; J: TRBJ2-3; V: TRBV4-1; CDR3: CASNWGSTDTQYF; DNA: TGCGCCAGCAATTGGGGTAGCACAGATACGCAGTATTTT
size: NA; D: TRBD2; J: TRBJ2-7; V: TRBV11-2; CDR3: CASSLGLAGTPRQYF; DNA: TGTGCCAGCAGCTTAGGACTAGCGGGAACCCCCCGGCAGTACTTC
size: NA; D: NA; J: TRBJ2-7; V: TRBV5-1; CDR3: CASSPSDRYYEQYF; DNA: TGCGCCAGCAGTCCCTCCGACAGGTACTACGAGCAGTACTTC
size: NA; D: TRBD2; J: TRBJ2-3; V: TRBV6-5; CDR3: CASSYRASGPTDTQYF; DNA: TGTGCCAGCAGTTATCGGGCTAGCGGGCCCACAGATACGCAGTATTTT
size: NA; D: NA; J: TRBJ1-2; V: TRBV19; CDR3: CASSPHQSYGYTF; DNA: TGTGCCAGTAGTCCCCACCAATCGTATGGCTACACCTTC
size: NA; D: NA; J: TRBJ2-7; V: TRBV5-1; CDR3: CASSLEGVYEQYF; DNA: TGCGCCAGCAGCTTGGAGGGGGTATACGAGCAGTACTTC
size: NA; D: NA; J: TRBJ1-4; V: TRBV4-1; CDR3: CASSQDRQRGNEKLFF; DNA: TGCGCCAGCAGCCAGGACAGACAGAGGGGTAATGAAAAACTGTTTTTT
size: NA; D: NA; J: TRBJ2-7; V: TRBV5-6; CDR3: CASRLTGIVEQYF; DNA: TGTGCCAGCAGGCTAACAGGGATCGTCGAGCAGTACTTC
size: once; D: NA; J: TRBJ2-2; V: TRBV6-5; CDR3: CASSYFWDPGELFF; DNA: TGTGCCAGCAGTTACTTCTGGGATCCCGGGGAGCTGTTTTTT
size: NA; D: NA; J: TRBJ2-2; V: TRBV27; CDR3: CASSLSIYREDTGELFF; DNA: TGTGCCAGCAGTTTATCGATTTACAGGGAGGACACCGGGGAGCTGTTTTTT